The 8 T cell receptor beta chains presented below share a single source sample, sequenced in a study of cytomegalovirus exposure and HLA in healthy donors. Primers: 60 Vbeta forward and 13 Jbeta reverse. Generated by immunoSEQ multiplex PCR, the TCRdb table keeps only in-frame clones and is missing some. The table includes approximately 88,000 clones, approximately 80% detected once. The sequenced sample consisted of PBMCs. These TCRs come from a man between 18 and 35 years old in good health and CMV-seronegative.

V is TRBV10-3 and J is TRBJ2-2; 9 positions match TRBD1. This CDR3 spans 16 amino acids. CDR1 and CDR2 (germline): ENHRY, SYGVKD. With V trimmed by 3 bases and J by 4 bases, 6 bases remained unmatched. The CDR3 DNA reads as TGTGCCATCAGTGAACGGGACAGGGTGGGCACCGGGGAGCTGTTTTTT. Its protein is CAISERDRVGTGELFF.

J is TRBJ1-5 and V is TRBV7-2, with TRBD1 as a possible D gene (5 bases). This CDR3 is built from 14 residues. Germline-derived CDR1 and CDR2 are SGHTA and FQGNSA. V dropped 5 bases and J dropped 10 bases, with 18 bases sitting between them. The CDR3 DNA reads TGTGCCAGCAGCCTCCGCAGGGTTGGTGATCCCCAGCATTTT. Its translation: CASSLRRVGDPQHF.

V and J are TRBV27 and TRBJ1-5, with TRBD1 identical over 8 bases. CDR1 MNHEY and CDR2 SMNVEV come from the germline V gene (reference sequence). This CDR3 has 17 amino acids. V was clipped by 5 bases and J by 3 bases; unmatched bases: 12. The CDR3 nucleotides are TGTGCCAGCAGTCCAACCAGGGGGCGGGGTGTCAATCAGCCCCAGCATTTT. Translating it yields CASSPTRGRGVNQPQHF.

The chain joins TRBV11-2 to TRBJ1-4; weak D call: TRBD1 (5 bases). The ends were cut back, 5 bases at V and 8 bases at J, with 9 bases in the middle. The CDR3 has 12 amino acids. In germline, CDR1 is SGHAT, CDR2 FQNNGV. CDR3 sequence: CASSLSGEKLFF. The CDR3 DNA sequence: TGTGCCAGCAGCCTCTCAGGGGAAAAACTGTTTTTT.

The chain uses TRBV6-5 and TRBJ2-3; possibly TRBD1 for D (6 bases). Germline CDR1 is MNHEY and CDR2 is SVGAGI. V dropped 4 bases and J dropped 2 bases, with 16 bases sitting between them. CDR3 size: 16 residues. CDR3 in DNA: TGTGCCAGCAGTTCGAAGGGGGTCCTCTACACAGATACGCAGTATTTT. Protein sequence: CASSSKGVLYTDTQYF.

V and J are TRBV6-1 and TRBJ1-2, with TRBD1 matching 8 bases. The germline V gene encodes CDR1 MNHNS and CDR2 SASEGT. This CDR3 is built from 14 residues. Trimming at V came to 8 bases and at J to 8 bases, leaving 13 bases not matched to a gene. This chain's CDR3 is CASLTSDRGGGYTF. The CDR3 DNA sequence: TGTGCCAGCTTAACAAGTGACAGGGGAGGCGGCTACACCTTC.

The chain links TRBV7-9 to TRBJ1-1; TRBD1 matches 7 bases. The J segment lost 3 bases and the V segment lost 2 bases, leaving 6 bases of the junction unmatched. This CDR3 comprises 15 residues. Germline CDR1 SEHNR, CDR2 FQNEAQ (reference sequence). The CDR3 reads CASSLYGTDHTEAFF. In nucleotides, the CDR3 is TGTGCCAGCAGCTTATACGGGACAGATCACACTGAAGCTTTCTTT.

The chain employs TRBV29-1 and TRBJ1-5; no clear D. CDR1 and CDR2 (germline): SQVTM, ANQGSEA. The CDR3 extends over 15 amino acids. Trimming cost V 5 bases and J 0 bases, with 14 bases left between them. The CDR3 loop is CSVMLDGNSNQPQHF. The CDR3 DNA is TGCAGCGTTATGCTAGACGGCAATAGCAATCAGCCCCAGCATTTT. The whole variable domain, filled in from reference TRBV29-1 and TRBJ1-5, reads SAVISQKPSRDICQRGTSLTIQCQVDSQVTMMFWYRQQPGQSLTLIATANQGSEATYESGFVIDKFPISRPNLTFSTLTVSNMSPEDSSIYLCSVMLDGNSNQPQHFGDGTRLSIL.